Below are 7 T cell receptor beta chains sequenced from a single sample in a study of cytomegalovirus exposure and HLA in healthy donors (TCRdb year 2017). Library generation was performed with the immunoSEQ multiplex PCR assay. A mixture of 60 forward primers for TCR Vbeta segments and 13 reverse primers for TCR Jbeta segments was used in the multiplex PCR. TCRdb stores this immuneACCESS table with in-frame sequences only. Part of the clones is absent; in the studies checked, under half of the shortfall reflects unresolved V genes, and no reason is known for the rest. The sample's clone listing holds around 140,000 clones. The ten largest clones represent around 1.6% of the sample. The sample comprised PBMCs. The receptor source for this set is a woman aged 35 to 49 in good health and CMV-seropositive.

The rearrangement links TRBV2 to TRBJ1-5, with TRBD1 matching over 7 bases. The CDR3 is made up of 15 amino acids. J was trimmed by 4 bases and V by 6 bases; bases with no gene match: 9. Germline V gene sequence: CDR1 SNHLY, CDR2 FYNNEI. CDR3 region: CASSKRDRANQPQHF. CDR3 DNA sequence: TGTGCCAGCAGCAAAAGGGACAGAGCGAATCAGCCCCAGCATTTT.

The chain has TRBV28 and TRBJ2-1; the match to TRBD2 covers 11 bases. This CDR3 spans 18 amino acids. Germline CDR1 reads MDHEN; CDR2 reads SYDVKM. V gave up 3 bases and J gave up 5 bases; unmatched junction bases: 12. The CDR3 DNA sequence: TGTGCCAGCAGTTTTGGTGAGGCTAGCGGGAGGCCTAACAATGAGCAGTTCTTC. Encoded protein: CASSFGEASGRPNNEQFF.

This chain uses TRBV5-1 with TRBJ1-1; the D gene is possibly TRBD1 (5 bases). Germline CDR1 reads SGHRS; CDR2 reads YFSETQ. V lost 0 bases, J lost 3 bases, and 9 bases lay in between. The CDR3 has 14 residues. The chain's CDR3 is CASSLAGRDTEAFF. The CDR3 DNA follows: TGCGCCAGCAGCTTGGCCGGCAGGGACACTGAAGCTTTCTTT. Variable domain in full (rest from reference TRBV5-1 and TRBJ1-1): KAGVTQTPRYLIKTRGQQVTLSCSPISGHRSVSWYQQTPGQGLQFLFEYFSETQRNKGNFPGRFSGRQFSNSRSEMNVSTLELGDSALYLCASSLAGRDTEAFFGQGTRLTVV.

CDR3 sequence reads: CASSLGTIYEQYF. The CDR3 bases are TGTGCCAGCAGCTTAGGGACTATCTACGAGCAGTACTTC. V is TRBV5-4 and J is TRBJ2-7; 7 bases match TRBD2. After removal of 2 bases from V and 3 bases from J, the junction contained 2 bases not matched to a gene. Germline V gene lookup returns CDR1 SGHNT and CDR2 YYREEE (reference sequence). The CDR3 extends over 13 amino acids.

V is TRBV28 and J is TRBJ2-5; 8 nucleotides line up with TRBD2. The J segment lost 1 base and the V segment lost 11 bases, leaving 9 bases of the junction unmatched. The CDR3 has 14 amino acids. CDR1 is MDHEN and CDR2 is SYDVKM in the germline V gene. CDR3 amino acids: CASESGSLQETQYF. The CDR3 coding sequence is TGTGCCTCAGAAAGCGGGAGTCTCCAAGAGACCCAGTACTTC.

The J gene is TRBJ2-7, the V gene TRBV30, with 7 bases fitting TRBD2. The CDR3 has 15 amino acids. J was trimmed by 4 bases and V by 4 bases; bases with no gene match: 13. CDR1 is GTSNPN and CDR2 is SVGIG in the germline V gene (reference sequence). In nucleotides, the CDR3 is TGTGCCTGGAACAAGAAAGCGGGGCTCTCGTACGAGCAGTACTTC. This codes for CAWNKKAGLSYEQYF.

This rearrangement joins TRBV9 to TRBJ2-3; D might be TRBD1 (5 bases). Per germline, CDR1 SGDLS and CDR2 YYNGEE. The CDR3 is made up of 15 amino acids. Trimming pared 3 bases from V and 4 bases from J, leaving 15 bases between. The CDR3 loop is CASSGNRQSADTQYF. The CDR3 nucleotides are TGTGCCAGCAGCGGGAACAGGCAGAGCGCAGATACGCAGTATTTT. The full variable domain, its missing parts supplied by reference TRBV9 and TRBJ2-3, is DSGVTQTPKHLITATGQRVTLRCSPRSGDLSVYWYQQSLDQGLQFLIQYYNGEERAKGNILERFSAQQFPDLHSELNLSSLELGDSALYFCASSGNRQSADTQYFGPGTRLTVL.